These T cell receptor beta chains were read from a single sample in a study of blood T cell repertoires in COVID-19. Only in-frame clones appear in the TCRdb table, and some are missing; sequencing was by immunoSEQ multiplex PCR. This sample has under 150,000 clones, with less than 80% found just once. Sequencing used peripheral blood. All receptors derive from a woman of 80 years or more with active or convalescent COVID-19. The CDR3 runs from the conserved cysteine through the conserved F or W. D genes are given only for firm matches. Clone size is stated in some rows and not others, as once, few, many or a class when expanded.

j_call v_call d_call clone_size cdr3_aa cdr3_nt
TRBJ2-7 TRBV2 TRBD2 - CASSVGSSPSGVYEQYF TGTGCCAGCAGTGTAGGCTCGTCGCCTAGCGGGGTCTACGAGCAGTACTTC
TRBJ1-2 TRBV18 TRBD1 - CASSTGTGGYGYTF TGTGCCAGCTCAACCGGGACAGGGGGCTATGGCTACACCTTC
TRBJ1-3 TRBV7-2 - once CASRQGSAGNTIYF TGTGCCAGCCGCCAGGGATCGGCGGGAAACACCATATATTTT
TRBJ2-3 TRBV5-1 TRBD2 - CASSLGLGGGPTDTQYF TGCGCCAGCAGCTTGGGTCTTGGCGGGGGGCCGACAGATACGCAGTATTTT
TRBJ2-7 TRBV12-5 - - CASGLVGGAYEQYF TGTGCTAGTGGTTTGGTAGGGGGGGCGTACGAGCAGTACTTC
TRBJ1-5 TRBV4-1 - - CASSQVVPRDQPQHF TGCGCCAGCAGCCAAGTAGTACCCCGGGATCAGCCCCAGCATTTT
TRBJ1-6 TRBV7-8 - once CASSPFRDYNSPLHF TGTGCCAGCAGCCCCTTCAGGGACTATAATTCACCCCTCCACTTT
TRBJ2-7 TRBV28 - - CASSEPTANYEQYF TGTGCCAGCAGTGAGCCGACAGCCAACTACGAGCAGTACTTC
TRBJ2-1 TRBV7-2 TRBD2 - CASSTRGTSRYNEQFF TGTGCCAGCAGCACCCGAGGGACTAGCAGATACAATGAGCAGTTCTTC
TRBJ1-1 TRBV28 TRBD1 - CASSFFRDRVNTEAFF TGTGCCAGCAGTTTTTTCCGGGACAGGGTAAACACTGAAGCTTTCTTT
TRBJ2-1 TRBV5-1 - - CASSWAGTDNEQFF TGCGCCAGCAGCTGGGCCGGGACTGACAATGAGCAGTTCTTC
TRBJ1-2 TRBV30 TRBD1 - CAWGGQGGGYTF TGTGCCTGGGGGGGACAGGGCGGTGGCTACACCTTC
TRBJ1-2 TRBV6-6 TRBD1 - CASSYGQGRTYGYTF TGTGCCAGCAGTTACGGACAGGGAAGAACCTATGGCTACACCTTC
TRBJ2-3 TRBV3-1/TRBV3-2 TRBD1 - CASSQPQGSTQYF TGTGCCAGCAGCCAACCACAGGGGAGTACGCAGTATTTT
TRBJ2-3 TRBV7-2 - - CASSITRDTISQYF TGTGCCAGCAGCATTACTCGGGACACCATAAGTCAGTATTTT
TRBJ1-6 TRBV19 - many CASTTGSSGSPLHF TGTGCCAGTACGACAGGTAGTTCGGGTTCACCCCTCCACTTT
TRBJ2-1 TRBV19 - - CASSRGESSYNEQFF TGTGCCAGTAGTAGGGGGGAAAGCTCCTACAATGAGCAGTTCTTC
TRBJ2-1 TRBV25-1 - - CASSGTTRPDAYNEQFF TGTGCCAGCAGTGGGACTACCCGGCCAGACGCCTACAATGAGCAGTTCTTC
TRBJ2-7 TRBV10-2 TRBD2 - CASRLAGEPYEQYF TGCGCCAGCAGGTTGGCGGGGGAACCCTACGAGCAGTACTTC
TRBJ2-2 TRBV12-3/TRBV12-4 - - CASSGLNTGELFF TGTGCCAGTAGCGGACTTAACACCGGGGAGCTGTTTTTT
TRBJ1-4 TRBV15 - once CATSSLTGPGATNEKLFF TGTGCCACCAGCTCTTTGACAGGCCCTGGCGCAACTAATGAAAAACTGTTTTTT
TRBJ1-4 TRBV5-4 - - CASSRDGTGGEKLFF TGTGCCAGCAGCCGCGACGGGACGGGAGGGGAAAAACTGTTTTTT
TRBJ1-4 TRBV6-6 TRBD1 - CASSYLGTGDEKLFF TGTGCCAGCAGTTACTTGGGGACAGGGGATGAAAAACTGTTTTTT
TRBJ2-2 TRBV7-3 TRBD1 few CASSLRSGTAAGELFF TGTGCCAGCAGCTTAAGATCGGGGACAGCGGCTGGGGAGCTGTTTTTT
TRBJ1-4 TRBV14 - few CASSQDLSGRRGEKLFF TGTGCCAGCAGCCAAGATCTCTCAGGGCGGCGTGGTGAAAAACTGTTTTTT
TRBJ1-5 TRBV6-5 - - CASRKGQGNQPQHF TGTGCCAGCAGAAAGGGGCAGGGGAATCAGCCCCAGCATTTT